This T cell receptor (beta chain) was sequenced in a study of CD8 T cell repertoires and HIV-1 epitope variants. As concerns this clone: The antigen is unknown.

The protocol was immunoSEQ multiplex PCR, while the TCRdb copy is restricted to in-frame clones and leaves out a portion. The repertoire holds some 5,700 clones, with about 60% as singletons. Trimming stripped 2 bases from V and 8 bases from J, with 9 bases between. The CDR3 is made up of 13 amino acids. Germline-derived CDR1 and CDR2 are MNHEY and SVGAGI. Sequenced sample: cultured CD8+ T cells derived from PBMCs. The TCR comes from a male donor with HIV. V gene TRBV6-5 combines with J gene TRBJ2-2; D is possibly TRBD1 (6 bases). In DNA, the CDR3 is TGTGCCAGCAGTTACAGCAGGGGTGGGGAGCTGTTTTTT. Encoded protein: CASSYSRGGELFF.